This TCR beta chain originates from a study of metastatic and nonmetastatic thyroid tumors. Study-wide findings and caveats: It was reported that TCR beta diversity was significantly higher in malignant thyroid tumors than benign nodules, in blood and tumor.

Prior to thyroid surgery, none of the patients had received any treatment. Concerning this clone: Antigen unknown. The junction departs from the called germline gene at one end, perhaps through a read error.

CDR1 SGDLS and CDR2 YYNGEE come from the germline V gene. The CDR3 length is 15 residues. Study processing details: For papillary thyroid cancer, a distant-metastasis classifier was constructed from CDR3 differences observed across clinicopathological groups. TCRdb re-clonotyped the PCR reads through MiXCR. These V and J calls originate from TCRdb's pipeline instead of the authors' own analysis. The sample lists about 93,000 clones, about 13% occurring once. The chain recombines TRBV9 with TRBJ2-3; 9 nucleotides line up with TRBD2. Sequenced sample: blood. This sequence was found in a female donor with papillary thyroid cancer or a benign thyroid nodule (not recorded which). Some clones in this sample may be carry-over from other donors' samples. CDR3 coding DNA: TGTGCCAGCATCGCTAGTAGCGGGAGCACAGATACTCAGTATTTT. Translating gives CASIASSGSTDTQYF.